This T cell receptor (beta chain) appears in the sequencing data of a study of CD8 T cells in ankylosing spondylitis. TCRdb independently ran MiXCR on the 5' RACE reads; one entry per CDR3 protein. The table lists some 200,000 distinct CDR3 sequences, 9.5% to 15% of them singletons. The length of the CDR3 is 14 residues. Trimming shortened V by 5 bases and J by 1 base, and 13 bases separated the two germline ends. The germline V gene encodes CDR1 DFQATT and CDR2 SNEGSKA (reference sequence). There are many counts of this clonotype. This chain joins TRBV20-1 and TRBJ2-3; no definite D call. The sequenced sample was blood, either unsorted or a sorted T cell fraction (not recorded which). The receptor comes from a male donor with ankylosing spondylitis or in good health (not recorded which). The CDR3 DNA is TGCAGTGCTCCTCACCTACTTGGCACAGATACGCAGTATTTT. Amino acids: CSAPHLLGTDTQYF.